What follows are 10 T cell receptor beta chains derived from one specimen sequenced in a study of blood T cell repertoires in COVID-19. Libraries were prepared by immunoSEQ multiplex PCR; TCRdb keeps only in-frame clonotypes and omits some of them. In the table there are about 230,000 clones, roughly 85% of which are singletons. Material: peripheral blood. The receptors come from a woman in her late teens or twenties who had recovered from COVID-19.

The sample holds one count of this clone. J is TRBJ1-3 and V is TRBV29-1; no clear D gene. This CDR3 has 12 amino acids. The germline CDR1 and CDR2 sequences are SQVTM and ANQGSEA. With 7 bases removed from V and 4 bases from J, the gap between germline ends came to 11 bases. The CDR3 region has the DNA TGCAGCGCTCTAGACGGAGGAAACACCATATATTTT. This gives the protein CSALDGGNTIYF.

This rearrangement joins TRBV6-2 or TRBV6-3 to TRBJ2-7; 9 bases line up with TRBD1. Germline-derived CDR1 and CDR2 are MNHEY and SVGEGT. The CDR3 totals 14 residues. Trimming cost V 4 bases and J 3 bases; bases outside gene matches: 4. The CDR3 here is CASSWGDRDYEQYF. CDR3 nucleotide sequence: TGTGCCAGCAGTTGGGGGGACAGGGACTACGAGCAGTACTTC.

This chain links TRBV13 with TRBJ2-7, with a tentative D call TRBD2 (6 bases). The V end lost 5 bases, the J end lost 2 bases, and 16 bases lay between the germline ends. Per the germline V gene, CDR1 is PRHDT and CDR2 is FYEKMQ (reference sequence). This CDR3 contains 15 residues. The CDR3 DNA reads TGTGCCAGCAGCCCCAATTCGGGGGTGGCCTACGAGCAGTACTTC. Its protein is CASSPNSGVAYEQYF.

The gene calls are TRBV28 and TRBJ2-7, with 11 nucleotides matching TRBD2. J gave up 1 base and V 4 bases, and 6 bases lay outside the gene matches. The germline gives CDR1 MDHEN, CDR2 SYDVKM. The CDR3 runs to 16 residues. The CDR3, as DNA: TGTGCCAGCAGTTCTCCACTAGCGGGAGTTTCCTACGAGCAGTACTTC. Its protein is CASSSPLAGVSYEQYF.

This clone came up once. The V gene is TRBV6-2 or TRBV6-3, the J gene TRBJ1-2, with D tentatively TRBD1 (5 bases). This CDR3 comprises 15 residues. V was clipped by 2 bases and J by 3 bases, with 13 bases between them. CDR1 and CDR2 (germline): MNHEY, SVGEGT. As DNA, the CDR3 is TGTGCCAGCAGTTACCCAGGGACTTCCGACTATGGCTACACCTTC. It specifies CASSYPGTSDYGYTF.

The gene calls are TRBV24-1 and TRBJ2-5; D is possibly TRBD2 (6 bases). The V end was cut by 3 bases, the J end by 5 bases, with 15 bases between. Looked up from germline, CDR1 is KGHDR and CDR2 is SFDVKD. The CDR3 loop spans 15 amino acids. The CDR3 loop reads CATSDKTRFGETQYF. The CDR3 DNA reads TGTGCCACCAGTGATAAGACTAGATTTGGGGAGACCCAGTACTTC.

V gene TRBV5-6 combines with J gene TRBJ2-5, with D possibly being TRBD2 (5 bases). CDR1 is SGHDT, CDR2 YYEEEE, per germline. V was clipped by 4 bases and J by 7 bases, with 17 bases between them. This CDR3 has 14 residues. The CDR3 loop reads CASSPGWESGTQYF. CDR3 sequence (DNA): TGTGCCAGCAGCCCGGGTTGGGAGTCGGGGACCCAGTACTTC. Looking up the rest from reference TRBV5-6 and TRBJ2-5 gives the full variable domain: DAGVTQSPTHLIKTRGQQVTLRCSPKSGHDTVSWYQQALGQGPQFIFQYYEEEERQRGNFPDRFSGHQFPNYSSELNVNALLLGDSALYLCASSPGWESGTQYFGPGTRLLVL.

The rearrangement joins TRBV7-9 to TRBJ2-4; 8 bases fit TRBD2. Germline V CDR1 and CDR2: SEHNR, FQNEAQ (reference sequence). V trimming: 4 bases; J trimming: 3 bases; junction bases outside the gene matches: 8. The CDR3 totals 16 residues. The CDR3, as DNA: TGTGCCAGCAGCTCGGCGGGAGGTTATGGCAAAAACATTCAGTACTTC. It yields the protein CASSSAGGYGKNIQYF.

The chain combines TRBV12-2 with TRBJ2-7; the DNA was not compared with TRBD1, the D call given in the table. TRBV12-2 is listed as a pseudogene. The CDR3 contains 11 residues. The CDR3 spells CASRRQGEQYF. The CDR3 nucleotides read TGTGCAAGTCGACGACAGGGCGAGCAGTACTTC.

The J gene is TRBJ2-7, the V gene TRBV5-6; TRBD2 matches at 7 bases. Germline values: CDR1 SGHDT, CDR2 YYEEEE. V trimming: 6 bases; J trimming: 2 bases; junction bases outside the gene matches: 11. The CDR3 is 15 amino acids. CDR3 coding DNA: TGTGCCAGCATCATAGGGACTATGAACGCCTACGAGCAGTACTTC. Protein product: CASIIGTMNAYEQYF. Full variable domain (rest looked up from reference TRBV5-6 and TRBJ2-7): DAGVTQSPTHLIKTRGQQVTLRCSPKSGHDTVSWYQQALGQGPQFIFQYYEEEERQRGNFPDRFSGHQFPNYSSELNVNALLLGDSALYLCASIIGTMNAYEQYFGPGTRLTVT.